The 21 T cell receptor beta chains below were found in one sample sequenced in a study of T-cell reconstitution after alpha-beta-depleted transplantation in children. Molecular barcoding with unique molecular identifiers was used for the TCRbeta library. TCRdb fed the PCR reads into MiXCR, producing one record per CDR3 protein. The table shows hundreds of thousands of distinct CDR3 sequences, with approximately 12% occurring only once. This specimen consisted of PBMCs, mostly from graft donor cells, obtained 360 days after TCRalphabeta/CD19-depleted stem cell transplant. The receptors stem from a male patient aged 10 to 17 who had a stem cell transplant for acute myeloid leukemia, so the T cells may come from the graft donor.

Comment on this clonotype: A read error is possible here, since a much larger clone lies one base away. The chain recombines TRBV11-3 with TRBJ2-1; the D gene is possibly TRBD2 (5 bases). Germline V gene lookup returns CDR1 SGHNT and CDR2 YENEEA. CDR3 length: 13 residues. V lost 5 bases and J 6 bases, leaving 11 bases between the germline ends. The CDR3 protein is CASSPGVFNEQFF. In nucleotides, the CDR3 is TGTGCCAGCAGCCCCGGGGTTTTCAATGAGCAGTTCTTC. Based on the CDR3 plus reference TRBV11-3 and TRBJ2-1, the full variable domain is EAGVVQSPRYKIIEKKQPVAFWCNPISGHNTLYWYLQNLGQGPELLIRYENEEAVDDSQLPKDRFSAERLKGVDSTLKIQPAELGDSAVYLCASSPGVFNEQFFGPGTRLTVL.

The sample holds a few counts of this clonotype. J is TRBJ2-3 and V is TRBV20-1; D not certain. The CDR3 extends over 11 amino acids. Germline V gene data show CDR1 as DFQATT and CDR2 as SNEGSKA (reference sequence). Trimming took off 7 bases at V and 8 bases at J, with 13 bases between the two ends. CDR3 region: CSVSTTSTQYF. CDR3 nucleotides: TGCAGTGTCAGCACCACAAGTACGCAGTATTTT.

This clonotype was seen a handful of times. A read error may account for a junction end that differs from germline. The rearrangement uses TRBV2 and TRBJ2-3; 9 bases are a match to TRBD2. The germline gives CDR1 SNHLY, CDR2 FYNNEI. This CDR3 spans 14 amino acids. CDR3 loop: CDVGGREATDTQYF. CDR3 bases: TGCGATGTTGGCGGGAGGGAAGCCACAGATACGCAGTATTTT. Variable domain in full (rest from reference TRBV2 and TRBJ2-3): EPEVTQTPSHQVTQMGQEVILRCVPISNHLYFYWYRQILGQKVEFLVSFYNNEISEKSEIFDDQFSVERPDGSNFTLKIRSTKLEDSAMYFCDVGGREATDTQYFGPGTRLTVL.

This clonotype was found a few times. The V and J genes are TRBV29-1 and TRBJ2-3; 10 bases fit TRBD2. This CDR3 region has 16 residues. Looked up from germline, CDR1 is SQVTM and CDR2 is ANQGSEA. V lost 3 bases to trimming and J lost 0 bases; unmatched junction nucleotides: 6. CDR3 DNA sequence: TGCAGCGTTGACGGTCTAGCGGGAGACAGCACAGATACGCAGTATTTT. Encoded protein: CSVDGLAGDSTDTQYF.

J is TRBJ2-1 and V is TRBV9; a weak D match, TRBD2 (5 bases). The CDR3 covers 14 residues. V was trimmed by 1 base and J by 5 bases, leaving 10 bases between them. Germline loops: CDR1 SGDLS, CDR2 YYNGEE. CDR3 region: CASSVSGFNNEQFF. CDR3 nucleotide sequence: TGTGCCAGCAGCGTATCGGGGTTCAACAATGAGCAGTTCTTC.

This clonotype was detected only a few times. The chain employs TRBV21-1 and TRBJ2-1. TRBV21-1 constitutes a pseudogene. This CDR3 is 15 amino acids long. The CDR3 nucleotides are TGTGCCAGCAGCAAAAAAGGTTCCTCCTACAATGAGCAGTTCTTC. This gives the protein CASSKKGSSYNEQFF.

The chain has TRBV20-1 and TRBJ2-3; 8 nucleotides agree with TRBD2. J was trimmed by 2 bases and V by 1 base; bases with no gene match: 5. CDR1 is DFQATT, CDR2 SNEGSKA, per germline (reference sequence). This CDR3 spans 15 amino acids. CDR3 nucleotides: TGCAGTGCTAGAGTGGTAGCGGGGTACACAGATACGCAGTATTTT. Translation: CSARVVAGYTDTQYF.

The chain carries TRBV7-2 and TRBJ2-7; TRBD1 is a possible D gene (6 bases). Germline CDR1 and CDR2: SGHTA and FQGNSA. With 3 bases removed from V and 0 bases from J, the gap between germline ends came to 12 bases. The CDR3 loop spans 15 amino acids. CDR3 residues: CASSFPRGRSYEQYF. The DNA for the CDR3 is TGTGCCAGCAGCTTCCCCAGGGGCCGCTCCTACGAGCAGTACTTC. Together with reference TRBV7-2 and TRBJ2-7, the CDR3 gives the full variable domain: GAGVSQSPSNKVTEKGKDVELRCDPISGHTALYWYRQSLGQGLEFLIYFQGNSAPDKSGLPSDRFSAERTGGSVSTLTIQRTQQEDSAVYLCASSFPRGRSYEQYFGPGTRLTVT.

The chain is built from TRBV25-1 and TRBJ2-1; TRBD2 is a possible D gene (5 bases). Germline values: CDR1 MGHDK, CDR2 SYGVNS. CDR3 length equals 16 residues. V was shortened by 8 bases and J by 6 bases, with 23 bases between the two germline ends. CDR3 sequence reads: CASRGGADPKRNEQFF. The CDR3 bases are TGTGCCAGCCGTGGTGGAGCGGATCCCAAACGCAATGAGCAGTTCTTC.

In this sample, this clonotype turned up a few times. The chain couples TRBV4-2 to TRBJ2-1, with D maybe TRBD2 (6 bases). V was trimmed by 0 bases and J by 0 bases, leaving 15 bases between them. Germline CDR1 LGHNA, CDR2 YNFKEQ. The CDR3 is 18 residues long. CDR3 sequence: CASSQDLLAPSSYNEQFF. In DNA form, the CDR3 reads TGTGCCAGCAGCCAAGATCTTCTAGCGCCGAGCTCCTACAATGAGCAGTTCTTC.

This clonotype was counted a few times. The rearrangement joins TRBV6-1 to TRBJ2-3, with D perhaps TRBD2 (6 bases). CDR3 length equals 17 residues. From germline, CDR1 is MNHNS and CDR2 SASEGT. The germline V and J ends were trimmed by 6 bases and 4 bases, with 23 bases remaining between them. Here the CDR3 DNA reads TGTGCCAGCAGCCCCGTCTTTAGAGCGGGCACTTCAGATACGCAGTATTTT. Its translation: CASSPVFRAGTSDTQYF.

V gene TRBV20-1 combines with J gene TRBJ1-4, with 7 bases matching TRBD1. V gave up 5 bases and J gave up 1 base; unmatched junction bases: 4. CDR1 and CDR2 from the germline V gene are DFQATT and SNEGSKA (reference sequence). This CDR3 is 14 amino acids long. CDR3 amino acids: CSAVTGLTNEKLFF. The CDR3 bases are TGCAGTGCTGTGACAGGGCTAACTAATGAAAAACTGTTTTTT.

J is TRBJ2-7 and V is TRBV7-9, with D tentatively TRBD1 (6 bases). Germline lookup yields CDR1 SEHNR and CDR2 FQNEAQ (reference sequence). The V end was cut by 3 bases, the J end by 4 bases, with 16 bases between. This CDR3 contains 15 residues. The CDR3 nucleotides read TGTGCCAGCAGCTTTTCAGGGGCGTTTGGTTACGAGCAGTACTTC. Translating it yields CASSFSGAFGYEQYF. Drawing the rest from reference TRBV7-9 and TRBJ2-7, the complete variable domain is DTGVSQNPRHKITKRGQNVTFRCDPISEHNRLYWYRQTLGQGPEFLTYFQNEAQLEKSRLLSDRFSAERPKGSFSTLEIQRTEQGDSAMYLCASSFSGAFGYEQYFGPGTRLTVT.

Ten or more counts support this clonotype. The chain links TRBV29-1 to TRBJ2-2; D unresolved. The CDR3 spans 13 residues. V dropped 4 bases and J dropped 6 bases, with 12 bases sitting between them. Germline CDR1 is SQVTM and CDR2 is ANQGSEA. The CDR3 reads CSVGRAIAGELFF. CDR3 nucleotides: TGCAGCGTTGGTAGGGCTATAGCCGGGGAGCTGTTTTTT.

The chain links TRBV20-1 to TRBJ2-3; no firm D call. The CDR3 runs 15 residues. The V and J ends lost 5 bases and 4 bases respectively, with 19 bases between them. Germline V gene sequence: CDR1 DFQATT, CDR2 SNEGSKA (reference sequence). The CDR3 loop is CSASAAERGADTQYF. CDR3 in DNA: TGCAGTGCTTCCGCTGCAGAGCGTGGTGCAGATACGCAGTATTTT.

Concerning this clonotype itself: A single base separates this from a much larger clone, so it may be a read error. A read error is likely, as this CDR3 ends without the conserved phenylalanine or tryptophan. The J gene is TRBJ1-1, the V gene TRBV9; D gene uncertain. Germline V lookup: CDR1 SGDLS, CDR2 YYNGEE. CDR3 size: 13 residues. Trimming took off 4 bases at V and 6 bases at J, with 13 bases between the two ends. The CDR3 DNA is TGTGCCAGCAGCCTTGGCCGTGGGGCTGAAGCTTTCTGT. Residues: CASSLGRGAEAFC.

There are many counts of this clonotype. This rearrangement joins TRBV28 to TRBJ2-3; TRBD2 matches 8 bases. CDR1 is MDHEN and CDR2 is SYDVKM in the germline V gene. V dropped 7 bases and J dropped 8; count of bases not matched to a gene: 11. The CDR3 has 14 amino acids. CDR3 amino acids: CASKGSGAVGTQYF. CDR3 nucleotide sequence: TGTGCCAGCAAGGGTAGCGGGGCCGTGGGTACGCAGTATTTT. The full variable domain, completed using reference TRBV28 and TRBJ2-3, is DVKVTQSSRYLVKRTGEKVFLECVQDMDHENMFWYRQDPGLGLRLIYFSYDVKMKEKGDIPEGYSVSREKKERFSLILESASTNQTSMYLCASKGSGAVGTQYFGPGTRLTVL.

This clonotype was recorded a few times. Here the CDR3 DNA reads TGCGCCAGCAGCTCTCCCACCACAGATACGCAGTATTTT. This translates into CASSSPTTDTQYF. The chain combines TRBV5-1 with TRBJ2-3; D unclear. Trimming stripped 3 bases from V and 2 bases from J, with 7 bases between. Germline V gene lookup returns CDR1 SGHRS and CDR2 YFSETQ. This CDR3 is built from 13 residues. Based on the CDR3 plus reference TRBV5-1 and TRBJ2-3, the full variable domain is KAGVTQTPRYLIKTRGQQVTLSCSPISGHRSVSWYQQTPGQGLQFLFEYFSETQRNKGNFPGRFSGRQFSNSRSEMNVSTLELGDSALYLCASSSPTTDTQYFGPGTRLTVL.

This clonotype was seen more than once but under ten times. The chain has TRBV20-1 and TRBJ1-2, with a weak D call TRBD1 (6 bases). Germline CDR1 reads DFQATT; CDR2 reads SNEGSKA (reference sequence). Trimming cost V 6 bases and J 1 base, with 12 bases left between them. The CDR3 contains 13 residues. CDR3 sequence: CSAPLQGNYGYTF. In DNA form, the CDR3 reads TGCAGTGCCCCTCTACAGGGTAACTATGGCTACACCTTC.

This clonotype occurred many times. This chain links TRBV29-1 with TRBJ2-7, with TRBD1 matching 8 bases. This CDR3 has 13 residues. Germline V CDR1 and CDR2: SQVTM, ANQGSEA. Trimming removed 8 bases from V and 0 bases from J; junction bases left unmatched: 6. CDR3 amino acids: CSTRQGSSYEQYF. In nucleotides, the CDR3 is TGCAGCACCCGACAGGGGTCCTCCTACGAGCAGTACTTC.

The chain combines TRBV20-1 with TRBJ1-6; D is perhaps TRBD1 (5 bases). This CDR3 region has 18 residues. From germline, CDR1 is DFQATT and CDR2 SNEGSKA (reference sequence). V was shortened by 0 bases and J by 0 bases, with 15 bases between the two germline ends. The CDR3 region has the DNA TGCAGTGCTAGAGATCCAGGGACCCCGAGCTCCTATAATTCACCCCTCCACTTT. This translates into CSARDPGTPSSYNSPLHF.